This is a list of T cell receptor beta chains from one sample in a study of blood T cell repertoires in COVID-19. Some clones are missing from TCRdb's copy, which holds only in-frame ones; the method was immunoSEQ multiplex PCR. The sample records some 220,000 clones, roughly nine tenths being singletons. The specimen sequenced was peripheral blood. These receptors all stem from a woman under 30 who had recovered from COVID-19. Both conserved end residues are part of each CDR3. The D gene is left open where the match is weak.

D	J	V	CDR3
NA	TRBJ1-4	TRBV7-2	CASTLLYRGSREKLFF
TRBD2	TRBJ2-5	TRBV30	CAWTPSGRKTQYF
NA	TRBJ1-4	TRBV7-2	CASSLTRVGEKLFF
TRBD2	TRBJ2-5	TRBV19	CASSNGTSGRVLGFVETQYF
NA	TRBJ2-1	TRBV9	CASSLSSNEQFF
NA	TRBJ2-6	TRBV2	CASSNRVGANVLTF
TRBD1	TRBJ1-2	TRBV4-3	CASSPTGVRPTNYGYTF
NA	TRBJ1-5	TRBV15	CATSSTGKSNQPQHF
TRBD1	TRBJ1-2	TRBV18	CASSTGTGAYGYTF
TRBD1	TRBJ1-5	TRBV6-6	CASSYLQGALGQPQHF
NA	TRBJ2-1	TRBV9	CASSASGGPYNEQFF
NA	TRBJ2-7	TRBV21-1	CASSKGLHTRYEQYF
NA	TRBJ2-1	TRBV4-1	CASSQVQGSYNEQFF
TRBD2	TRBJ2-5	TRBV5-3	CARSSGTRTFQETQYF
NA	TRBJ2-7	TRBV30	CAWSFPDSYEQYF
TRBD1	TRBJ1-1	TRBV14	CASSLYGQGAWTEAFF
NA	TRBJ1-1	TRBV6-1	CASSENGDLNTEAFF
NA	TRBJ1-6	TRBV30	CAWDARDSYNSPLHF
NA	TRBJ1-1	TRBV12-3/TRBV12-4	CASSLGLLPLTFF
NA	TRBJ2-2	TRBV7-3	CASSRNDNRNTGELFF
NA	TRBJ1-2	TRBV28	CASSLTDTNYGYTF
TRBD2	TRBJ2-5	TRBV18	CASALLADQETQYF
NA	TRBJ1-1	TRBV4-3	CASSQDFSYTEAFF
NA	TRBJ1-4	TRBV12-3/TRBV12-4	CASSPAGNEKLFF
NA	TRBJ1-3	TRBV9	CASSAVGKDHSGNTIYF
NA	TRBJ2-3	TRBV4-2	CASSQEKGTGLDTQYF
NA	TRBJ1-2	TRBV19	CASSIVQGNYGYTF
TRBD2	TRBJ2-2	TRBV9	CASSDPSIAGTNTGELFF
TRBD1	TRBJ1-2	TRBV6-5	CASSPGTGPNYGYTF
NA	TRBJ1-1	TRBV7-6	CASSFRKQGFGTEAFF
TRBD2	TRBJ2-1	TRBV28	CASTGLAGNEQFF
NA	TRBJ2-5	TRBV7-9	CASSVERGRGTQYF
NA	TRBJ1-4	TRBV3-1/TRBV3-2	CASSQGFGQFINEKLFF
NA	TRBJ1-1	TRBV9	CASSVASLNTEAFF
TRBD2	TRBJ2-7	TRBV11-1	CASSAGLAEFYEQYF
TRBD1	TRBJ2-7	TRBV7-3	CASSPRDSGHEQYF
NA	TRBJ1-2	TRBV5-1	CASSYRGQGYTF
NA	TRBJ1-1	TRBV6-5	CASGPQNGRTEAFF
TRBD1	TRBJ2-3	TRBV30	CAWSPTGASTDTQYF
NA	TRBJ2-7	TRBV6-4	CASSKEWGLEYEQYF
TRBD2	TRBJ2-3	TRBV3-1/TRBV3-2	CASSLRTSGTDTQYF
TRBD2	TRBJ2-5	TRBV29-1	CSVGEGTQYF